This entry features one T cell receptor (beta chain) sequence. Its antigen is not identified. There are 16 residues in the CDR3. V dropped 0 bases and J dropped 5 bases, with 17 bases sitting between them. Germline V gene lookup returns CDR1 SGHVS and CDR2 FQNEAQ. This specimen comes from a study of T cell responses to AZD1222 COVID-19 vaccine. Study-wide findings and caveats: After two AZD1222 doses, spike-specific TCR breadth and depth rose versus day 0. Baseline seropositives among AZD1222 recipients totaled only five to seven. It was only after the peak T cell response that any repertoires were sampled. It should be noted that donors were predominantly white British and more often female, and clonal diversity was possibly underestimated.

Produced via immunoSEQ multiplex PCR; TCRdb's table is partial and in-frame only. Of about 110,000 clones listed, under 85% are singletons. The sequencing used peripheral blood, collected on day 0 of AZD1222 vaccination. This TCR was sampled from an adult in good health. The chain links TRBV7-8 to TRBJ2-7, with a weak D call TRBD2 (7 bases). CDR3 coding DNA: TGTGCCAGCAGCTTAGCGGGCGTCGGGGGGCCCCACGAGCAGTACTTC. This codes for CASSLAGVGGPHEQYF.